This TCR beta chain came from a study of post-analysis software for immune sequencing data. General study results and limits: When patients were compared with controls, roughly five TRBV segments were more frequent, TRBV5-6, TRBV5-1 and TRBV20-1 among them.

The TCR beta cDNA libraries carried unique molecular identifiers. Each CDR3 protein gets one entry after TCRdb re-called the PCR reads with MiXCR. The table shows 400,000 to 500,000 distinct CDR3 sequences, with 39% occurring only once. V lost 5 bases and J 1 base, leaving 14 bases between the germline ends. The germline gives CDR1 MNHEY, CDR2 SVGAGI. CDR3 length: 15 residues. This clonotype was seen only a few times. What it binds is unknown. The chain is built from TRBV6-5 and TRBJ2-5; D unclear. What was sequenced was blood. The receptor comes from a girl between 2 and 10 years old with multiple sclerosis. This CDR3 is CASSRLGFPQETQYF. In DNA, the CDR3 is TGTGCCAGCAGTCGCCTCGGGTTTCCCCAAGAGACCCAGTACTTC.